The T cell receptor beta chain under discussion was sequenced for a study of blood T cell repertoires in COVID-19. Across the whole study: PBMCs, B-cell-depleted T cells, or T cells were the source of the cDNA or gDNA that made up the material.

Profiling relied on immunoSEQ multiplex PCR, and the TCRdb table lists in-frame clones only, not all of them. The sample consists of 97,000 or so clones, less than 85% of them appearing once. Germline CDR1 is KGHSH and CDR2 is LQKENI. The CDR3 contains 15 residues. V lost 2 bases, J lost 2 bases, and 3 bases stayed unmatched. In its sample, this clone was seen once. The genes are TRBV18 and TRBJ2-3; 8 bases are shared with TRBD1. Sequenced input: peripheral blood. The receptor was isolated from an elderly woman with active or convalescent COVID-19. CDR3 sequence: CASSPDRGVTDTQYF. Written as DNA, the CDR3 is TGTGCCAGCTCACCAGACAGGGGTGTCACAGATACGCAGTATTTT.